A selection of T cell receptor beta chains follows, all from one sample in a study of blood T cell repertoires in COVID-19. Only in-frame clones appear in the TCRdb table, and some are missing; sequencing was by immunoSEQ multiplex PCR. The sample lists approximately 300,000 clones; roughly 88% were seen once. Material for sequencing was peripheral blood. These receptors all stem from a woman in her forties or fifties with acute or convalescent COVID-19. CDR3s include the opening cysteine and the closing phenylalanine or tryptophan. The D gene is left open where the match is weak. The listing skips clone size in some rows; elsewhere it reads once, few, many or a size class.

V,size,D,J,DNA,CDR3
TRBV2,once,NA,TRBJ1-2,TGTGCCAGCAGTGAAGCGGTTTACAGGGCCGATGGCTACACCTTC,CASSEAVYRADGYTF
TRBV19,NA,NA,TRBJ1-2,TGTGCCAGTAGTATTCCACGGGGTCGGGGCTATGGCTACACCTTC,CASSIPRGRGYGYTF
TRBV9,once,NA,TRBJ2-2,TGTGCCAGCAGCACCGAGACAGTGAACACCGGGGAGCTGTTTTTT,CASSTETVNTGELFF
TRBV9,NA,TRBD2,TRBJ2-7,TGTGCCAGCAGCGTAGAGGCTAGCGGGGCCTACGAGCAGTACTTC,CASSVEASGAYEQYF
TRBV7-8,NA,TRBD2,TRBJ2-7,TGTGCCAGCCGAAATAGCGGGAGATACTACGAGCAGTACTTC,CASRNSGRYYEQYF
TRBV9,NA,NA,TRBJ2-7,TGTGCCAGCAGCGTAGTTGGCGGCGACGAGCAGTACTTC,CASSVVGGDEQYF
TRBV6-5,NA,NA,TRBJ2-3,TGTGCCAGCAGTCAGCGAGGACTGAAGGATACGCAGTATTTT,CASSQRGLKDTQYF
TRBV2,NA,TRBD1,TRBJ1-5,TGTGCCAGCAGTGGGACAGGGGAAAGCCAGCCCCAGCATTTT,CASSGTGESQPQHF
TRBV6-5,once,TRBD2,TRBJ2-1,TGTGCCAGCAGTACTAGCGGTGACTACAATGAGCAGTTCTTC,CASSTSGDYNEQFF
TRBV15,NA,TRBD1,TRBJ2-7,TGTGCCACCAGCAGCGGGACAGGGGACGAGCAGTACTTC,CATSSGTGDEQYF
TRBV2,NA,NA,TRBJ1-4,TGTGCCAGCAGTGATGGGGCCGTTAATGAAAAACTGTTTTTT,CASSDGAVNEKLFF
TRBV29-1,NA,NA,TRBJ1-2,TGCAGCGTTGAAGATCCCCTCCCCGGGGACTATGGCTACACCTTC,CSVEDPLPGDYGYTF